Below are 10 T cell receptor beta chains sequenced from a single sample in a study of T-cell memory formation after mild COVID-19 (dated by TCRdb to about 2021). Library preparation used 5' RACE. The run used an Illumina NovaSeq 6000. Starting from the raw public reads, TCRdb applied fastp trimming at Q25, assembled clones with MiXCR and retained in-frame beta chains. Rows matching on CDR3 protein sequence are summarized as one entry with the most common DNA and genes. This sample lists about 360,000 distinct CDR3 sequences; 14% were detected once. The top ten clonotypes cover 20% to 25% of the sample. The source material was PBMCs or a T cell subset sorted from them (not recorded which). The receptors derive from a young man who had mild COVID-19 (a few samples of this study predate the infection). The sample titles of this study are shuffled in the database, so cell type and time point are left out; the donor was told from shared clones.

The chain has TRBV2 and TRBJ2-2; the D gene is possibly TRBD2 (6 bases). CDR1 is SNHLY and CDR2 is FYNNEI in the germline V gene. CDR3 length: 15 residues. V was trimmed by 6 bases and J by 6 bases, leaving 17 bases between them. CDR3 amino acids: CASSRLGISSGELFF. In nucleotides, the CDR3 is TGTGCCAGCAGCCGACTAGGAATCTCGTCCGGGGAGCTGTTTTTT.

The chain employs TRBV4-2 and TRBJ2-3; no clear D. CDR3 size: 13 residues. V lost 4 bases and J lost 5, with 10 bases in between. Germline values: CDR1 LGHNA, CDR2 YNFKEQ. CDR3 in amino acids: CASSPERLDTQYF. The CDR3 bases are TGTGCCAGCAGCCCCGAGCGCCTAGATACGCAGTATTTT.

The chain recombines TRBV5-1 with TRBJ2-5; 7 nucleotides align to TRBD1. V was pared by 0 bases and J by 8 bases, with 16 bases of the junction left unmatched. The CDR3 extends over 17 amino acids. The germline CDR1 and CDR2 sequences are SGHRS and YFSETQ. The CDR3 region has the DNA TGCGCCAGCAGCTTGGCCGACAGGGAAGACATCGGGGAAACCCAGTACTTC. It codes for CASSLADREDIGETQYF.

This clonotype has more than one count but fewer than ten. CDR3 region: CASHSDNTEAFF. CDR3 nucleotides: TGTGCCAGCCACAGTGATAACACTGAAGCTTTCTTT. The V and J genes are TRBV28 and TRBJ1-1; D gene ambiguous. Germline CDR1 and CDR2: MDHEN and SYDVKM. V lost 8 bases and J 2 bases, leaving 9 bases between the germline ends. This CDR3 is built from 12 residues.

This clonotype was seen a few times. The rearrangement links TRBV9 to TRBJ1-1; TRBD1 aligns across 8 bases. Germline V CDR1 and CDR2: SGDLS, YYNGEE. Trimming at V came to 6 bases and at J to 1 base, leaving 2 bases not matched to a gene. The CDR3 runs 13 residues. The CDR3 region has the DNA TGTGCCAGCAACAGGGGGACGAACACTGAAGCTTTCTTT. Translated: CASNRGTNTEAFF.

As concerns this clonotype: Germline and junction disagree at one end, which may indicate a read error. The genes are TRBV7-2 and TRBJ1-1; D is unresolved. This CDR3 is 15 amino acids long. Germline assignment: CDR1 SGHTA and CDR2 FQGNSA. The CDR3 loop is CASSLDIGRSTESFF. For the CDR3, the DNA is TGTGCCAGCAGCTTAGATATAGGGAGAAGCACTGAATCTTTCTTT.

There are a few counts of this clonotype. The genes are TRBV5-1 and TRBJ2-7; TRBD2 matches 7 bases. This CDR3 comprises 14 residues. Germline values: CDR1 SGHRS, CDR2 YFSETQ. The V and J ends lost 0 bases and 6 bases, in that order; junction bases with no gene match: 6. Here the CDR3 reads CASSLGLAFSEQYV. CDR3 bases: TGCGCCAGCAGCTTGGGACTAGCTTTTTCCGAGCAGTACGTC.

This clonotype was seen a handful of times. The rearrangement joins TRBV20-1 to TRBJ2-7, with 7 bases identical to TRBD1. CDR3 length: 15 amino acids. Germline values: CDR1 DFQATT, CDR2 SNEGSKA (reference sequence). J was trimmed by 3 bases and V by 5 bases; bases with no gene match: 13. The CDR3 spells CSALIADRDFYEQYF. The DNA for the CDR3 is TGCAGTGCTCTTATCGCCGACAGGGATTTCTACGAGCAGTACTTC.

This rearrangement joins TRBV7-3 to TRBJ2-7; a weak D match, TRBD1 (5 bases). The ends were cut back, 1 base at V and 3 bases at J, with 13 bases in the middle. Germline lookup yields CDR1 SGHTA and CDR2 FQGTGA. The CDR3 totals 15 residues. The CDR3 region is CASSLSRAQGYEQYF. CDR3 DNA: TGTGCCAGCAGCTTAAGTCGGGCCCAGGGCTACGAGCAGTACTTC. The complete variable domain, with remaining parts taken from reference TRBV7-3 and TRBJ2-7, reads GAGVSQTPSNKVTEKGKYVELRCDPISGHTALYWYRQSLGQGPEFLIYFQGTGAADDSGLPNDRFFAVRPEGSVSTLKIQRTERGDSAVYLCASSLSRAQGYEQYFGPGTRLTVT.

This sequence joins TRBV7-9 and TRBJ2-7; perhaps TRBD2 as D (5 bases). Trimming pared 4 bases from V and 5 bases from J, leaving 18 bases between. CDR3 size: 15 residues. The germline V gene has CDR1 SEHNR and CDR2 FQNEAQ (reference sequence). The CDR3 is CASSWTDKSVHEQYF. In nucleotides, the CDR3 is TGTGCCAGCAGCTGGACTGACAAATCGGTCCACGAGCAGTACTTC.